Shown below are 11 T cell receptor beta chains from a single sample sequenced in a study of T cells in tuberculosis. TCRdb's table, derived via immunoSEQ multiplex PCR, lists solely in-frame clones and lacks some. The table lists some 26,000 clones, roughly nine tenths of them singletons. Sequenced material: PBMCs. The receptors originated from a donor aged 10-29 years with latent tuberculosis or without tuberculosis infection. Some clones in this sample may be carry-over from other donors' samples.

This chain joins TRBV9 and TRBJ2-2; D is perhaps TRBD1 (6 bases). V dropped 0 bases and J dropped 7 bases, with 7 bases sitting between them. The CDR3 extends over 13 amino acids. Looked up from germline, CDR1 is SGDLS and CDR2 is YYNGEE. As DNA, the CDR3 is TGTGCCAGCAGCGTAGAAGGGGGCGGGGAGCTGTTTTTT. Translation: CASSVEGGGELFF.

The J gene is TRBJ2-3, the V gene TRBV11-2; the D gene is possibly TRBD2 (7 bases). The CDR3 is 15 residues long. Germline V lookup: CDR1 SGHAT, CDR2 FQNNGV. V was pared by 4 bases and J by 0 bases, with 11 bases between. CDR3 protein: CASSWGGASTDTQYF. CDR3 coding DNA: TGTGCCAGCAGCTGGGGGGGGGCTAGCACAGATACGCAGTATTTT.

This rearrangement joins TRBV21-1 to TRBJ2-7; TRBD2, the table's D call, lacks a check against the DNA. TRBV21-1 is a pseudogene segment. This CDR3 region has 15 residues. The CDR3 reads CASSKGSRLDYEQYF. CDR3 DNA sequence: TGTGCCAGCAGCAAAGGGTCAAGGCTAGATTACGAGCAGTACTTC.

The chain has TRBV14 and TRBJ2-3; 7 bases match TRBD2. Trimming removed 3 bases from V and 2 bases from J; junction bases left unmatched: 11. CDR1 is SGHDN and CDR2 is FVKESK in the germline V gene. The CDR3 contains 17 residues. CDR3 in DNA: TGTGCCAGCAGCCAGGTCCCCCAACTAGCGACCACAGATACGCAGTATTTT. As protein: CASSQVPQLATTDTQYF. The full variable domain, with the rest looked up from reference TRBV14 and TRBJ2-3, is EAGVTQFPSHSVIEKGQTVTLRCDPISGHDNLYWYRRVMGKEIKFLLHFVKESKQDESGMPNNRFLAERTGGTYSTLKVQPAELEDSGVYFCASSQVPQLATTDTQYFGPGTRLTVL.

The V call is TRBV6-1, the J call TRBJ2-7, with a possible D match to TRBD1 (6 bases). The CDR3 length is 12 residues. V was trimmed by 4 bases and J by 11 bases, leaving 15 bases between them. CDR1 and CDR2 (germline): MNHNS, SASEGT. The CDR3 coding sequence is TGTGCCAGCAGTGGGAACAGGGCTGAGGAGTACTTC. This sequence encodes CASSGNRAEEYF.

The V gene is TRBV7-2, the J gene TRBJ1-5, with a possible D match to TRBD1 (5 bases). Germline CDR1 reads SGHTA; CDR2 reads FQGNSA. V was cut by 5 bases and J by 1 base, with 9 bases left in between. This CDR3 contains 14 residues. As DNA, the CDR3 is TGTGCCAGCAGCGGCAAGGGGAGCAATCAGCCCCAGCATTTT. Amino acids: CASSGKGSNQPQHF.

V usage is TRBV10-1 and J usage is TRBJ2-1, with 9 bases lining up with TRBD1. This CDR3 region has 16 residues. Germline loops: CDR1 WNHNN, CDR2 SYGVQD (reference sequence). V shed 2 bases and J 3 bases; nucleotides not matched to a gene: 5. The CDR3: CASSEGTGRIYNEQFF. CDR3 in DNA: TGCGCCAGCAGTGAGGGGACAGGGAGGATCTACAATGAGCAGTTCTTC.

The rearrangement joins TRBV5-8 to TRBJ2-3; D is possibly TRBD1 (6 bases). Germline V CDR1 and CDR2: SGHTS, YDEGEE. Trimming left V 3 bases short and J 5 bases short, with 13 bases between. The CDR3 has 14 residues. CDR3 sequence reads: CASSSEVDRDTQYF. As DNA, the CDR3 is TGTGCCAGCAGCTCCGAAGTGGACAGAGATACGCAGTATTTT.

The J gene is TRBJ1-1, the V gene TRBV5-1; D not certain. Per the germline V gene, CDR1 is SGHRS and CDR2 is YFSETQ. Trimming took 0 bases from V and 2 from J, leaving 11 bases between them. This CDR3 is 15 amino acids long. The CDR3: CASSLDGRGNTEAFF. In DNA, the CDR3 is TGCGCCAGCAGCTTGGACGGGCGGGGAAACACTGAAGCTTTCTTT.

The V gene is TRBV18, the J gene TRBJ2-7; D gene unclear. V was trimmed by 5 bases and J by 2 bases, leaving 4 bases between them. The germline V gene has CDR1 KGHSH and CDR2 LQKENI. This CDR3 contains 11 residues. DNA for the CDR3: TGTGCCAGCTCAGAGGCCTACGAGCAGTACTTC. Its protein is CASSEAYEQYF.

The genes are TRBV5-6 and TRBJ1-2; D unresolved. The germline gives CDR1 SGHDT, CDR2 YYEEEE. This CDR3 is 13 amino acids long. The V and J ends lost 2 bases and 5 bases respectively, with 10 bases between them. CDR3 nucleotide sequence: TGTGCCAGCAGCTTTGGCCAGGCATATGGCTACACCTTC. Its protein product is CASSFGQAYGYTF.